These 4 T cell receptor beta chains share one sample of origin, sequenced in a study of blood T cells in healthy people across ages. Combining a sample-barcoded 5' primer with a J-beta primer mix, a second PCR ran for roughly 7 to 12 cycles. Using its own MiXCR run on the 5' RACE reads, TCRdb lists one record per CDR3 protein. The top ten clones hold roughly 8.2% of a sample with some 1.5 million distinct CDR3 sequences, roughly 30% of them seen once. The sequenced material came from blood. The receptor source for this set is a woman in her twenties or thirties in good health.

The CDR3 DNA follows: TGCAGTGTTACGGGGGGTCGGGGGACCCAGTACTTC. Amino acid sequence: CSVTGGRGTQYF. V gene TRBV20-1 combines with J gene TRBJ2-5; TRBD2 matches 7 bases. The CDR3 extends over 12 amino acids. Germline V gene data show CDR1 as DFQATT and CDR2 as SNEGSKA (reference sequence). Germline trimming cut 7 bases from V and 7 bases from J; bases unmatched to any gene: 9.

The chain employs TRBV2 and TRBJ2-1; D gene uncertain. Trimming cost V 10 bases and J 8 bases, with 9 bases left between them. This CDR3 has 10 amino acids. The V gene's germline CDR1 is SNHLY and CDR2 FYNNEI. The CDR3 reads CATSPDEQFF. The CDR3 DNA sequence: TGTGCCACATCGCCGGATGAGCAGTTCTTC.

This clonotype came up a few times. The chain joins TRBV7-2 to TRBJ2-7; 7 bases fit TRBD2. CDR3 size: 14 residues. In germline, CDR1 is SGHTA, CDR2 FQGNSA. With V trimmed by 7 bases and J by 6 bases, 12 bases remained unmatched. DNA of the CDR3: TGTGCCAGCAACCTAGGCGGGAGACGCGGCGAGCAGTACTTC. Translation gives CASNLGGRRGEQYF.

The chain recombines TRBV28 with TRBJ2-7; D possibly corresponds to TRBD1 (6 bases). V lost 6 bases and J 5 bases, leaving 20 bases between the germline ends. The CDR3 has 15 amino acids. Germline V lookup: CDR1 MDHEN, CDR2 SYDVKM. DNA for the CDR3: TGTGCCAGCAGCACACCGGGCCAGGGGAGCCACGAGCAGTACTTC. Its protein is CASSTPGQGSHEQYF.